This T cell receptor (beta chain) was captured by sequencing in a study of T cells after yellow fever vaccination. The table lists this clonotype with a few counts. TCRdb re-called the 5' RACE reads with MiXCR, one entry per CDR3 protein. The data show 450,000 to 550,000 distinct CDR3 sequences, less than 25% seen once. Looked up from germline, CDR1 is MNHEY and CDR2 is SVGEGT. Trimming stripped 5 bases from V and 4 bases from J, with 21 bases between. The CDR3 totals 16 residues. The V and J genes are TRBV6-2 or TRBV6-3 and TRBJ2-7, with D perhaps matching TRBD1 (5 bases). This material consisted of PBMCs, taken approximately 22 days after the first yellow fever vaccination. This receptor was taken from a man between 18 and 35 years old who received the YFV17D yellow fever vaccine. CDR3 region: CASSKPYPTAWYEQYV. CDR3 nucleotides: TGTGCCAGCAGTAAACCCTACCCGACAGCCTGGTACGAGCAGTACGTC.